The 2 T cell receptor beta chains given below trace back to one sample, sequenced in a study of CD8+ T cells in alopecia areata. In each case, RNA was isolated and then reverse transcribed into cDNA as the sequencing template. Libraries were prepared by immunoSEQ multiplex PCR; TCRdb keeps only in-frame clonotypes and omits some of them. Of around 100,000 clones listed, 44% were seen once; the top ten hold 18%. Treatment indicated: oral pan-JAK inhibitor, 5-10 mg twice daily. Sequencing was performed on CD8+ T cells sorted from blood, taken at week 24, from a patient treated with tofacitinib. These TCRs come from a human donor with alopecia areata.

This chain joins TRBV7-9 and TRBJ2-7; a possible D gene is TRBD1 (6 bases). The CDR3 loop spans 14 amino acids. Trimming shortened V by 4 bases and J by 5 bases, and 15 bases separated the two germline ends. Per germline, CDR1 SEHNR and CDR2 FQNEAQ (reference sequence). The CDR3 coding sequence is TGTGCCAGCAGCTCCACCCTCGAGGGGGACGAGCAGTACTTC. Its protein product is CASSSTLEGDEQYF. The full variable domain, completed using reference TRBV7-9 and TRBJ2-7, is DTGVSQNPRHKITKRGQNVTFRCDPISEHNRLYWYRQTLGQGPEFLTYFQNEAQLEKSRLLSDRFSAERPKGSFSTLEIQRTEQGDSAMYLCASSSTLEGDEQYFGPGTRLTVT.

This clone was detected only a few times. The chain uses TRBV27 and TRBJ2-7; a possible D gene is TRBD2 (5 bases). CDR3 length equals 13 residues. Germline V gene lookup returns CDR1 MNHEY and CDR2 SMNVEV (reference sequence). With 4 bases removed from V and 4 bases from J, the gap between germline ends came to 11 bases. Written as DNA, the CDR3 is TGTGCCAGCAGTTCCGCGGGTCCTTACGAGCAGTACTTC. As protein: CASSSAGPYEQYF.